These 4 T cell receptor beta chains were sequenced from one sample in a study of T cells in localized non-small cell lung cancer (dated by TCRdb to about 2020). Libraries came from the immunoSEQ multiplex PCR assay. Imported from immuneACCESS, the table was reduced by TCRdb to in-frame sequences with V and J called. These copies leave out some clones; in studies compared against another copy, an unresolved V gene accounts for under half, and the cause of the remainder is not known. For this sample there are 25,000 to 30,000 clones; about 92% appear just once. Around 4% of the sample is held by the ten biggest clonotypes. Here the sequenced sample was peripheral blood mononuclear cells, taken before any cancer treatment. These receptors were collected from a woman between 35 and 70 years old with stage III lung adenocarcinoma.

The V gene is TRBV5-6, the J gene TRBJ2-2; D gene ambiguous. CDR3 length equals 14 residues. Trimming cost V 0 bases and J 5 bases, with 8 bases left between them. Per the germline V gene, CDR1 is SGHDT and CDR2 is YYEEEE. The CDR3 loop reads CASSLEFGTGELFF. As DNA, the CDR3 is TGTGCCAGCAGCTTGGAGTTCGGGACCGGGGAGCTGTTTTTT.

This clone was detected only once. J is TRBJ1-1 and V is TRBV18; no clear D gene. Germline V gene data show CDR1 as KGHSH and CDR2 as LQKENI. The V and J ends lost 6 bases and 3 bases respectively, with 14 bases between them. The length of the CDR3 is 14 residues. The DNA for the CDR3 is TGTGCCAGCTCCCCGACGAATGGGGACACTGAAGCTTTCTTT. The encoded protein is CASSPTNGDTEAFF. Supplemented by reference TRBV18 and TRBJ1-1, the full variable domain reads NAGVMQNPRHLVRRRGQEARLRCSPMKGHSHVYWYRQLPEEGLKFMVYLQKENIIDESGMPKERFSAEFPKEGPSILRIQQVVRGDSAAYFCASSPTNGDTEAFFGQGTRLTVV.

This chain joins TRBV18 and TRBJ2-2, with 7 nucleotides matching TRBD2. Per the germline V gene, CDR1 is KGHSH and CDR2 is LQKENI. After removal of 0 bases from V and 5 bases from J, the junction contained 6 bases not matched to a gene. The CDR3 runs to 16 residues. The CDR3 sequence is CASSPPVLALTGELFF. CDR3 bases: TGTGCCAGCTCACCACCCGTACTAGCGTTAACCGGGGAGCTGTTTTTT.

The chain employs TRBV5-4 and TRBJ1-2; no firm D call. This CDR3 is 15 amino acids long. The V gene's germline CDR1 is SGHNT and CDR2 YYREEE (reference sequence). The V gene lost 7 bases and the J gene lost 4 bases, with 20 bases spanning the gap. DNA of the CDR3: TGTGCCAGCTCTTTGCTACCAGGAAAGACCTATGGCTACACCTTC. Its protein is CASSLLPGKTYGYTF. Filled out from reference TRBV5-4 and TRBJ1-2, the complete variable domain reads ETGVTQSPTHLIKTRGQQVTLRCSSQSGHNTVSWYQQALGQGPQFIFQYYREEENGRGNFPPRFSGLQFPNYSSELNVNALELDDSALYLCASSLLPGKTYGYTFGSGTRLTVV.